This T cell receptor (beta chain) was recovered during a study of blood T cells in healthy people across ages. Whole-study results and caveats: The authors considered diversity estimates from one million T cells to be underestimates. Measured against age, TCR beta diversity per million T cells decreased in a roughly linear manner.

There are a few counts of this clonotype. What it binds is unknown. With a J-beta primer mix and a sample-barcoded 5' primer, a second PCR ran roughly 6 to 12 cycles. The authors tagged each cDNA molecule using a template-switch adaptor with 12 random nucleotides. Each single sample gave us at least 3 million CDR3-containing paired-end reads. TCRdb re-analysed the 5' RACE reads in MiXCR, keeping a single row per CDR3 protein. The sample lists about 570,000 distinct CDR3 sequences, about 26% occurring once. There are 17 residues in the CDR3. Trimming took 0 bases from V and 5 from J, leaving 18 bases between them. Germline V lookup: CDR1 SGHRS, CDR2 YFSETQ.

This chain links TRBV5-1 with TRBJ2-1; a weak D match, TRBD1 (5 bases). Material: blood. This TCR was sampled from a woman in her sixties or seventies in good health. CDR3 nucleotide sequence: TGCGCCAGCAGCTTGGCAGTAGGGTCGACAGTTCACAATGAGCAGTTCTTC. Translation: CASSLAVGSTVHNEQFF.